The 21 T cell receptor beta chains below all came from one sample that was sequenced in a study of control samples from healthy donors and cancer patients. The data were produced by immunoSEQ multiplex PCR, yet TCRdb's version contains in-frame clones alone and is incomplete. In the table there are around 26,000 clones, approximately 85% of which are singletons. Sequencing used PBMCs. The receptors stem from a man aged 60 to 69 with colorectal cancer.

This chain links TRBV18 with TRBJ2-5; 7 bases are a match to TRBD2. V lost 0 bases, J lost 5 bases, and 15 bases stayed unmatched. Germline assignment: CDR1 KGHSH and CDR2 LQKENI. The CDR3 runs to 18 residues. The CDR3, as DNA: TGTGCCAGCTCACCACCTGCCCCGGGGGGAATCAGTATCGAGACCCAGTACTTC. This gives the protein CASSPPAPGGISIETQYF.

This chain connects TRBV5-1 to TRBJ1-1; TRBD1 matches at 10 bases. CDR1 and CDR2 (germline): SGHRS, YFSETQ. CDR3 size: 16 residues. The ends lost 0 bases at V and 0 bases at J; junction bases unmatched: 2. CDR3 nucleotides: TGCGCCAGCAGCTTGGGGACAGGGGGGATGAACACTGAAGCTTTCTTT. It translates to CASSLGTGGMNTEAFF.

This sequence joins TRBV3-1 (or the pseudogene TRBV3-2) and TRBJ1-4; 8 bases map to TRBD1. V trimming: 5 bases; J trimming: 7 bases; junction bases outside the gene matches: 6. This CDR3 comprises 14 residues. Germline V lookup: CDR1 LGHDT, CDR2 YNNKEL (reference sequence). CDR3 DNA sequence: TGTGCCAGCAGCGACAGGGGCGGTGGTGAAAAACTGTTTTTT. It codes for CASSDRGGGEKLFF.

V gene TRBV6-6 combines with J gene TRBJ1-5, with 11 nucleotides matching TRBD1. Germline V gives CDR1 MNHNY, CDR2 SVGAGI (reference sequence). The CDR3 has 17 amino acids. J was trimmed by 4 bases and V by 5 bases; bases with no gene match: 10. The CDR3 loop reads CASSRGTGGFRNQPQHF. The CDR3 bases are TGTGCCAGCAGTCGGGGGACAGGGGGGTTCAGGAATCAGCCCCAGCATTTT.

The CDR3 sequence is CATSNSVTYNEQFF. DNA of the CDR3: TGTGCCACCAGCAATAGCGTGACCTACAATGAGCAGTTCTTC. The rearrangement uses TRBV15 and TRBJ2-1; tentatively, D is TRBD2 (5 bases). The germline V gene encodes CDR1 LNHNV and CDR2 YYDKDF (reference sequence). The CDR3 length is 14 residues. Trimming removed 4 bases at V and 2 bases at J, with 9 bases between.

V and J are TRBV18 and TRBJ1-3; D is unresolved. Germline CDR1 is KGHSH and CDR2 is LQKENI. Between the trimmed V and J ends, which lost 3 bases and 2 bases, there was a span of 11 bases. This CDR3 contains 15 residues. The CDR3 here is CASSPSGTAGNTIYF. The CDR3 region has the DNA TGTGCCAGCTCACCGAGCGGAACCGCTGGAAACACCATATATTTT.

The CDR3 loop is CASSVEGRFGNEKLFF. The CDR3 nucleotides read TGTGCCAGCAGCGTAGAAGGCAGGTTCGGAAATGAAAAACTGTTTTTT. The chain is built from TRBV9 and TRBJ1-4; D is uncertain. The CDR3 consists of 16 residues. Trimming pared 0 bases from V and 5 bases from J, leaving 14 bases between. Germline V gene lookup returns CDR1 SGDLS and CDR2 YYNGEE.

The J gene is TRBJ1-1, the V gene TRBV9, with D unclear. Germline-derived CDR1 and CDR2 are SGDLS and YYNGEE. CDR3 size: 14 residues. V lost 0 bases and J lost 0, with 6 bases in between. CDR3 protein: CASSVGSMNTEAFF. CDR3 DNA: TGTGCCAGCAGCGTAGGGTCCATGAACACTGAAGCTTTCTTT. The full variable domain, with the rest looked up from reference TRBV9 and TRBJ1-1, is DSGVTQTPKHLITATGQRVTLRCSPRSGDLSVYWYQQSLDQGLQFLIQYYNGEERAKGNILERFSAQQFPDLHSELNLSSLELGDSALYFCASSVGSMNTEAFFGQGTRLTVV.

The J gene is TRBJ2-2, the V gene TRBV6-2 or TRBV6-3; D gene unclear. Germline assignment: CDR1 MNHEY and CDR2 SVGEGT. V was clipped by 2 bases and J by 2 bases, with 9 bases between them. The CDR3 is 15 residues long. CDR3 nucleotides: TGTGCCAGCAGTTACGGTTTCAGAAACACCGGGGAGCTGTTTTTT. As protein: CASSYGFRNTGELFF.

V usage is TRBV27 and J usage is TRBJ2-7; possibly TRBD2 for D (7 bases). V was pared by 4 bases and J by 5 bases, with 15 bases between. The germline V gene has CDR1 MNHEY and CDR2 SMNVEV (reference sequence). CDR3 length: 14 amino acids. CDR3 nucleotides: TGTGCCAGCAGTTCGCGCAGGGGAGGGGACGAGCAGTACGTC. Translated: CASSSRRGGDEQYV.

The V and J genes are TRBV5-1 and TRBJ1-1, with D possibly being TRBD1 (6 bases). The CDR3 runs 14 residues. Trimming removed 7 bases at V and 1 base at J, with 14 bases between. Germline V lookup: CDR1 SGHRS, CDR2 YFSETQ. CDR3 region: CASGEQGGNTEAFF. The CDR3, as DNA: TGCGCCAGCGGGGAACAGGGTGGGAACACTGAAGCTTTCTTT.

The chain couples TRBV9 to TRBJ1-6; D is undetermined. This CDR3 has 15 amino acids. V was clipped by 3 bases and J by 5 bases, with 12 bases between them. Germline values: CDR1 SGDLS, CDR2 YYNGEE. CDR3 residues: CASSESSADNSPLHF. The DNA of the CDR3 is TGTGCCAGCAGCGAAAGTTCAGCCGATAATTCACCCCTCCACTTT.

Worth noting for this clone: The same CDR3 is also encoded by other DNA sequences in this sample. The J gene is TRBJ1-1, the V gene TRBV19; 10 bases fit TRBD1. Germline CDR1 LNHDA, CDR2 SQIVND (reference sequence). V dropped 5 bases and J dropped 4; count of bases not matched to a gene: 7. The CDR3 runs 15 residues. The CDR3 DNA sequence: TGTGCCAGTAGTCCACGGGACAGGGGAAGCACTGAAGCTTTCTTT. Its protein product is CASSPRDRGSTEAFF. Supplemented by reference TRBV19 and TRBJ1-1, the full variable domain reads DGGITQSPKYLFRKEGQNVTLSCEQNLNHDAMYWYRQDPGQGLRLIYYSQIVNDFQKGDIAEGYSVSREKKESFPLTVTSAQKNPTAFYLCASSPRDRGSTEAFFGQGTRLTVV.

The J gene is TRBJ2-6, the V gene TRBV27, with D unclear. V was shortened by 0 bases and J by 4 bases, with 16 bases between the two germline ends. Germline assignment: CDR1 MNHEY and CDR2 SMNVEV (reference sequence). This CDR3 contains 18 residues. CDR3 protein: CASSLSGVTLGGANVLTF. The CDR3 nucleotides are TGTGCCAGCAGTTTATCTGGGGTGACCTTGGGGGGGGCCAACGTCCTGACTTTC.

On this clone: Mismatch with germline at one junction end may stem from a read error. V usage is TRBV5-4 and J usage is TRBJ1-4, with D hard to call. The CDR3 totals 13 residues. CDR1 and CDR2 from the germline V gene are SGHNT and YYREEE (reference sequence). The CDR3 DNA follows: TGTGCCAGCAGCTCTGCTACTACTGAAAAACTGTTTTTT. This encodes CASSSATTEKLFF.

The chain has TRBV3-1 (or the pseudogene TRBV3-2) and TRBJ1-2, with D unresolved. Germline lookup yields CDR1 LGHDT and CDR2 YNNKEL (reference sequence). V was shortened by 0 bases and J by 8 bases, with 13 bases between the two germline ends. The CDR3 contains 14 residues. CDR3 protein: CASSQEAPFGGYTF. Here the CDR3 DNA reads TGTGCCAGCAGCCAAGAGGCGCCATTTGGGGGCTACACCTTC.

This chain connects TRBV4-2 to TRBJ2-3; tentative D call: TRBD1 (6 bases). The CDR3 consists of 15 residues. The germline gives CDR1 LGHNA, CDR2 YNFKEQ. The V end lost 0 bases, the J end lost 2 bases, and 9 bases lay between the germline ends. In DNA, the CDR3 is TGTGCCAGCAGCCAAGATTGGGGGCCCACAGATACGCAGTATTTT. It encodes CASSQDWGPTDTQYF.

The rearrangement joins TRBV4-1 to TRBJ1-1; D possibly corresponds to TRBD1 (6 bases). The CDR3 has 14 residues. In germline, CDR1 is MGHRA, CDR2 YSYEKL. Trimming pared 0 bases from V and 8 bases from J, leaving 13 bases between. The CDR3 sequence is CASSQDGTRVEAFF. The CDR3 bases are TGCGCCAGCAGCCAAGATGGGACACGGGTCGAAGCTTTCTTT.

The chain combines TRBV6-1 with TRBJ2-1, with D perhaps matching TRBD2 (5 bases). The CDR3 has 12 amino acids. V lost 2 bases, J lost 10 bases, and 9 bases lay in between. Per the germline V gene, CDR1 is MNHNS and CDR2 is SASEGT. CDR3 loop: CASSERRREQFF. CDR3 nucleotides: TGTGCCAGCAGTGAACGGCGGAGGGAGCAGTTCTTC.

CDR3 sequence reads: CASSLQLYNEQFF. CDR3 coding DNA: TGTGCCAGCAGCCTACAGCTCTACAATGAGCAGTTCTTC. V is TRBV27 and J is TRBJ2-1; D remains unclear. The germline CDR1 and CDR2 sequences are MNHEY and SMNVEV (reference sequence). V was clipped by 6 bases and J by 3 bases, with 9 bases between them. This CDR3 is built from 13 residues.

V is TRBV24-1 and J is TRBJ2-1; 8 bases are a match to TRBD1. The germline gives CDR1 KGHDR, CDR2 SFDVKD. Trimming took 3 bases from V and 5 from J; bases not matched to a gene: 11. The CDR3 is made up of 17 amino acids. The CDR3 DNA is TGTGCCACCAGTGATCCTCGGACAGGGCAAGGCCACAATGAGCAGTTCTTC. Its protein product is CATSDPRTGQGHNEQFF.